These 6 T cell receptor beta chains were all obtained from the same sample, sequenced in a study of monozygotic twins with inflammatory bowel disease. Each CDR3 protein gets one entry in TCRdb, which reprocessed the 5' RACE reads and gives no DNA. This sample's clone table lists about 330,000 distinct CDR3 sequences. What was sequenced was blood. These receptor sequences come from a human donor with ulcerative colitis or Crohn's disease, or a healthy co-twin of an affected twin (not recorded which).

CDR3 sequence: CASSLEGRGELFF. The chain uses TRBV7-2 and TRBJ1-4; the D call from TCRdb, TRBD1, cannot be confirmed without DNA. The CDR3 length is 13 residues. Germline CDR1 and CDR2: SGHTA and FQGNSA.

This chain joins TRBV27 and TRBJ1-2. CDR1 is MNHEY and CDR2 is SMNVEV in the germline V gene (reference sequence). CDR3 length: 14 amino acids. CDR3 sequence: CASSLSGRVGGYTF.

The chain has TRBV5-1 and TRBJ2-7; checking the TCRdb D call of TRBD1 is not possible without DNA. The CDR3 covers 14 residues. CDR1 and CDR2 from the germline V gene are SGHRS and YFSETQ. The CDR3 spells CASSSRDRVVEQYF.

The chain has TRBV3-1 and TRBJ1-2; TCRdb selects TRBD1, and the lack of DNA leaves this call unchecked. The CDR3 has 15 residues. In germline, CDR1 is LGHDT, CDR2 YNNKEL (reference sequence). This chain's CDR3 is CASSHGGQGEGGYTF.

V usage is TRBV9 and J usage is TRBJ2-2; TCRdb lists TRBD1, though no DNA is available to test this call. Germline V lookup: CDR1 SGDLS, CDR2 YYNGEE. The CDR3 loop spans 17 amino acids. CDR3 sequence reads: CASSVGSSGQYTGELFF.

The V call is TRBV4-3, the J call TRBJ1-1; TCRdb picks TRBD1, but there is no DNA to check that call. The germline CDR1 and CDR2 sequences are LGHNA and YSLEER. CDR3 length equals 18 residues. The CDR3 spells CASSLQVGQGAESFPAFF.